Sequencing of this TCR beta chain was carried out in a study of T cells after yellow fever vaccination. V dropped 1 base and J dropped 2 bases, with 7 bases sitting between them. Germline CDR1 is LGHNA and CDR2 is YNFKEQ. This CDR3 region has 14 residues. TCRdb reanalysed the 5' RACE reads using MiXCR and keeps one entry per CDR3 protein. The profile shows under 600,000 distinct CDR3 sequences, 21% of them singletons. This clonotype was detected many times. Sequenced here: PBMCs, sampled roughly 20 days after the first yellow fever vaccination. V gene TRBV4-2 combines with J gene TRBJ2-3; D is uncertain. The sequence came from a man aged 18 to 30 who received the YFV17D yellow fever vaccine. The CDR3 region is CASSQVSDTDTQYF. DNA for the CDR3: TGTGCCAGCAGCCAAGTCAGCGACACAGATACGCAGTATTTT.